This T cell receptor (beta chain) derives from a study of T cell clones after liver transplantation. Measured with immunoSEQ multiplex PCR; TCRdb has only the in-frame clones, and not every one. Of just over 80,000 clones detected, roughly 85% appear once; the ten largest clones hold 0.47%. Study results and limitations: A larger donor-reactive than third-party decline suggested partial antigen-specific deletion.

The CDR3 runs 16 residues. V shed 7 bases and J 0 bases; nucleotides not matched to a gene: 9. With regard to this clone: What it recognizes is unknown.

The chain recombines TRBV23-1 with TRBJ2-4; TRBD1 matches 7 bases. TRBV23-1 is sorted into the ORF group, with uncertain function. The sequencing here drew on CD4+ T cells from blood, taken about 46 months after liver transplant. The TCR originated in a human patient who received a liver transplant. These T cells may partly come from the graft donor. Here the CDR3 DNA reads TGCGCCAGCACCCCCAGGGGGAAGAGAGCCAAAAACATTCAGTACTTC. It specifies CASTPRGKRAKNIQYF.